This T cell receptor (beta chain) was sequenced during a study of T cell repertoires in cytomegalovirus infection (dated by TCRdb to the late 2010s). Regarding the study in general: Because public TCR beta signatures pointed to carriage of CMV infection together with the matching HLA type, the HLA type of each donor mattered for the analysis.

Here is what the overall study found, with its caveats: Carriers of CMV infection plus the relevant HLA type were discriminated by the cumulative frequency of public TCR beta family members in the study cohort and in an independent approximately 350-donor cohort. In the ex vivo response, HLA-C-restricted CMV-specific TCR beta clonotypes were dominant, and in two of eight donors the single most frequent clonotype came from this HLA-C-restricted group.

Sequenced on an Illumina HiSeq 1500. TCRdb handled the public reads itself, with Q25 trimming in fastp and clone calling in MiXCR, and kept productive beta chains. Duplicate CDR3 protein sequences are folded into a single record with the most common DNA and genes. The sample data list about 740,000 distinct CDR3 sequences, and 35% to 45% of these were observed just once. The top ten hold about 2.8% of the sample. Based on the germline V gene (reference sequence), the CDR1 and CDR2 sequences are MNHNY and SVGAGI. The CDR3 starts with the cysteine, ends with the phenylalanine, and has 14 residues. Left in the record is the CDR3 DNA by itself, 42 bases read in frame from the first base. V and J lose 7 bases and 3 bases, and a span of 16 bases separates them. On this clonotype: Its antigen remains undetermined. Base quality data are lacking; no much larger clone is found one base away.

The TCR comes from a human donor in good health (CMV status not recorded). Some clones in this sample may be carry-over from other donors' samples. This receptor chain uses TRBV6-6 and TRBJ2-7; TRBD1 is a possible D gene, resting on 5 matching bases. The sample comprised PBMCs. The sequence in DNA is TGTGCCAGCACCCAAGGGGCCAGTCGCTACGAGCAGTACTTC. Translated, this gives CASTQGASRYEQYF.